The text below deals with one T cell receptor beta chain. The record originates from a study of blood T cell repertoires in COVID-19. After removal of 5 bases from V and 6 bases from J, the junction contained 9 bases not matched to a gene. Germline CDR1 reads SNHLY; CDR2 reads FYNNEI. CDR3 length: 15 residues. Measured with immunoSEQ multiplex PCR; TCRdb has only the in-frame clones, and not every one. The top ten clones hold almost 2% of a sample with about 440,000 clones, nearly 90% of them seen once. The TCR was taken from a woman aged 18 to 35 with acute COVID-19. The specimen sequenced was PBMCs or T cells enriched from blood (not recorded which). J is TRBJ2-1 and V is TRBV2, with TRBD1 matching 8 bases. The CDR3 sequence is CASSLQGGGGNEQFF. CDR3 sequence (DNA): TGTGCCAGCAGTTTACAGGGGGGAGGTGGCAATGAGCAGTTCTTC.